What follows describes a single T cell receptor (beta chain). A second PCR, run for roughly 7 to 12 cycles, used a sample-barcoded 5' primer plus a J-beta primer mix. Tagging of each cDNA molecule was performed by a template-switch adaptor with 12 random nucleotides. Using its own MiXCR run on the 5' RACE reads, TCRdb lists one record per CDR3 protein. The data contain about 1.6 million distinct CDR3 sequences, roughly a third of them singletons. The authors isolated at least 7 million PBMCs per sample. Samples each yielded at least 5 micrograms of total RNA. The CDR3 covers 15 residues. Trimming cost V 4 bases and J 5 bases, with 18 bases left between them. Germline V CDR1 and CDR2: SGDLS, YYNGEE. The data were obtained in a study of blood T cells in healthy people across ages.

This TCR derives from a woman in her twenties or thirties in good health. This rearrangement joins TRBV9 to TRBJ2-5; D remains ambiguous. Sequencing was carried out using blood. The chain's CDR3 is CASSPRTDGLETQYF. CDR3 bases: TGTGCCAGCAGCCCCCGGACGGATGGATTGGAGACCCAGTACTTC.